Listed here are 20 T cell receptor beta chains from one sample, sequenced in a study of regulatory T cells in long-lasting Graves disease. Described time point: persistent/refractory GD, antithyroid drugs over 5 years with positive TRAb. There was RNA extracted from PBMCs, and the TCR library was made from it. HTBI primers from iRepertoire and Arm-PCR of CDR3 regions yielded the TCR beta libraries. TCRdb re-analysed the multiplex PCR reads in MiXCR, keeping a single row per CDR3 protein. Here the sample spans roughly 490,000 distinct CDR3 sequences, roughly 23% being singletons. This sample comprised peripheral blood mononuclear cells (PBMCs), obtained when the disease was refractory, from a patient treated with antithyroid drugs. All receptors come from a female donor with Graves disease.

The chain recombines TRBV7-3 with TRBJ2-2; D remains unclear. Trimming took off 6 bases at V and 7 bases at J, with 9 bases between the two ends. The CDR3 runs 12 residues. Per the germline V gene, CDR1 is SGHTA and CDR2 is FQGTGA. The CDR3 DNA reads as TGTGCCAGCAGTTCATCGTTCGGGGAGCTGTTTTTT. Translated: CASSSSFGELFF. The full variable domain, rest sourced from reference TRBV7-3 and TRBJ2-2, is GAGVSQTPSNKVTEKGKYVELRCDPISGHTALYWYRQSLGQGPEFLIYFQGTGAADDSGLPNDRFFAVRPEGSVSTLKIQRTERGDSAVYLCASSSSFGELFFGEGSRLTVL.

This clonotype was picked up a small number of times. The chain employs TRBV20-1 and TRBJ2-7, with a weak D call TRBD2 (6 bases). The CDR3 has 13 amino acids. V lost 3 bases to trimming and J lost 0 bases, with 9 bases between them. CDR1 is DFQATT, CDR2 SNEGSKA, per germline (reference sequence). This CDR3 is CSARGGFSYEQYF. The CDR3 region has the DNA TGCAGTGCTAGGGGGGGATTCTCCTACGAGCAGTACTTC.

The V call is TRBV15, the J call TRBJ1-5, with a possible D match to TRBD1 (6 bases). Germline CDR1 reads LNHNV; CDR2 reads YYDKDF (reference sequence). V dropped 5 bases and J dropped 1 base, with 18 bases sitting between them. This CDR3 region has 17 residues. The CDR3 bases are TGTGCCACCAGCGGGGGGGGACACCAGTCCAGCAATCAGCCCCAGCATTTT. Translating it yields CATSGGGHQSSNQPQHF.

Notes on this clonotype: It may be a read error: a sequence one base away is much more abundant. This chain connects TRBV27 to TRBJ2-5; no clear D gene. Germline lookup yields CDR1 MNHEY and CDR2 SMNVEV (reference sequence). Trimming left V 2 bases short and J 3 bases short, with 7 bases between. CDR3 length: 13 residues. CDR3 loop: CASSLVAEETQYF. The CDR3 region has the DNA TGTGCCAGCAGTTTAGTGGCGGAAGAGACCCAGTACTTC.

The J gene is TRBJ1-1, the V gene TRBV7-9, with unresolved D. Looked up from germline, CDR1 is SEHNR and CDR2 is FQNEAQ (reference sequence). V was clipped by 2 bases and J by 5 bases, with 9 bases between them. The CDR3 runs 13 residues. The chain's CDR3 is CASSLTSRTEAFF. The DNA of the CDR3 is TGTGCCAGCAGCTTAACTTCAAGAACTGAAGCTTTCTTT.

Turning to this clonotype: A single base separates this from a much larger clone, so it may be a read error. This rearrangement joins TRBV2 to TRBJ2-5, with 10 bases matching TRBD2. Trimming took 10 bases from V and 1 from J; bases not matched to a gene: 6. CDR1 SNHLY and CDR2 FYNNEI come from the germline V gene. The CDR3 consists of 14 residues. The CDR3 loop reads CANRRTSGQETQYF. CDR3 coding DNA: TGTGCCAACAGGAGGACTAGCGGCCAAGAGACCCAGTACTTC.

This clonotype was seen at least ten times. The genes are TRBV2 and TRBJ2-7; possibly TRBD1 or TRBD2 for D (5 bases each). Looked up from germline, CDR1 is SNHLY and CDR2 is FYNNEI. This CDR3 is built from 14 residues. Trimming removed 8 bases from V and 3 bases from J, with 17 bases in between. The DNA of the CDR3 is TGTGCCAGCTCCGGGACCCGAGGTTTCTACGAGCAGTACTTC. Protein product: CASSGTRGFYEQYF.

V is TRBV5-1 and J is TRBJ2-5; TRBD2 aligns across 7 bases. The CDR3 extends over 16 amino acids. The junction had 14 bases not matched to a gene; V was cut back by 4 bases and J by 5 bases. Per the germline V gene, CDR1 is SGHRS and CDR2 is YFSETQ. CDR3 amino acids: CASSTNGGGEGETQYF. In DNA form, the CDR3 reads TGCGCCAGCAGCACAAACGGCGGAGGGGAGGGGGAGACCCAGTACTTC.

This clonotype was picked up many times. The gene calls are TRBV7-6 and TRBJ2-5; the D is unclear. V lost 4 bases, J lost 6 bases, and 6 bases lay in between. The CDR3 sequence is 11 residues long. The germline V gene encodes CDR1 SGHVS and CDR2 FNYEAQ. The CDR3 loop reads CASSSGQTQYF. Written as DNA, the CDR3 is TGTGCCAGCAGCTCGGGCCAGACCCAGTACTTC.

This clonotype has a count of ten or more. V and J are TRBV20-1 and TRBJ1-2; TRBD1 matches 7 bases. Trimming at V came to 3 bases and at J to 2 bases, leaving 3 bases not matched to a gene. Germline V CDR1 and CDR2: DFQATT, SNEGSKA (reference sequence). The CDR3 covers 13 residues. The CDR3 coding sequence is TGCAGTGCTAGCGAACAGGGGAACTATGGCTACACCTTC. Protein product: CSASEQGNYGYTF.

This sequence joins TRBV6-2 or TRBV6-3 and TRBJ2-3, with D perhaps matching TRBD1 or TRBD2 (5 bases each). V was cut by 5 bases and J by 8 bases, with 8 bases left in between. The CDR3 runs to 11 residues. Germline V lookup: CDR1 MNHEY, CDR2 SVGEGT. CDR3 sequence (DNA): TGTGCCAGCAGTCTCGGGACTACGCAGTATTTT. Translated: CASSLGTTQYF.

The sample holds a few counts of this clonotype. The chain joins TRBV27 to TRBJ1-5; D is unclear. The ends were cut back, 3 bases at V and 2 bases at J, with 11 bases in the middle. In germline, CDR1 is MNHEY, CDR2 SMNVEV (reference sequence). The CDR3 covers 15 residues. The CDR3 nucleotides read TGTGCCAGCAGTTTCGTGGGGAGGGGCAATCAGCCCCAGCATTTT. This encodes CASSFVGRGNQPQHF.

This clonotype was counted only a few times. J is TRBJ2-7 and V is TRBV6-1; TRBD1 might be the D (5 bases). V lost 8 bases to trimming and J lost 6 bases, with 17 bases between them. Germline V gene lookup returns CDR1 MNHNS and CDR2 SASEGT. The CDR3 is 13 amino acids. The CDR3, as DNA: TGTGCCAGCGCCAACTCTCAGGGCGGCGAGCAGTACTTC. Translated, it gives CASANSQGGEQYF.

The chain is built from TRBV7-2 and TRBJ1-6; D gene ambiguous. The CDR3 is 15 residues long. CDR1 SGHTA and CDR2 FQGNSA come from the germline V gene. V lost 1 base to trimming and J lost 7 bases, with 11 bases between them. CDR3 in amino acids: CASSLVGDGNSPLHF. DNA of the CDR3: TGTGCCAGCAGCTTAGTCGGGGATGGGAATTCACCCCTCCACTTT. The full variable domain, with the rest looked up from reference TRBV7-2 and TRBJ1-6, is GAGVSQSPSNKVTEKGKDVELRCDPISGHTALYWYRQSLGQGLEFLIYFQGNSAPDKSGLPSDRFSAERTGGSVSTLTIQRTQQEDSAVYLCASSLVGDGNSPLHFGNGTRLTVT.

This clonotype was found many times. The chain couples TRBV7-8 to TRBJ1-1, with D maybe TRBD1 (5 bases). The germline gives CDR1 SGHVS, CDR2 FQNEAQ. The V end lost 5 bases, the J end lost 0 bases, and 10 bases lay between the germline ends. This CDR3 has 14 residues. CDR3 loop: CASSQQVMNTEAFF. The CDR3 coding sequence is TGTGCCAGCAGCCAACAGGTGATGAACACTGAAGCTTTCTTT.

J is TRBJ2-7 and V is TRBV7-9; D is possibly TRBD1 (5 bases). The CDR3 totals 13 residues. CDR1 SEHNR and CDR2 FQNEAQ come from the germline V gene (reference sequence). The V end was cut by 2 bases, the J end by 3 bases, with 8 bases between. The CDR3 DNA is TGTGCCAGCAGCTTATCAGGGCGCTACGAGCAGTACTTC. This gives the protein CASSLSGRYEQYF.

This clonotype was seen at least ten times. This chain connects TRBV20-1 to TRBJ2-7; no firm D call. Germline CDR1 reads DFQATT; CDR2 reads SNEGSKA (reference sequence). The CDR3 sequence is 12 residues long. V was shortened by 2 bases and J by 6 bases, with 11 bases between the two germline ends. Here the CDR3 reads CSARSTVIEQYF. The DNA for the CDR3 is TGCAGTGCTAGATCTACAGTAATCGAGCAGTACTTC.

This clonotype was detected many times. V is TRBV9 and J is TRBJ1-1, with D possibly being TRBD1 (5 bases). V was trimmed by 3 bases and J by 1 base, leaving 7 bases between them. Germline V lookup: CDR1 SGDLS, CDR2 YYNGEE. CDR3 size: 13 residues. The CDR3 bases are TGTGCCAGCAGCGGGGGGGAGAACACTGAAGCTTTCTTT. Its protein is CASSGGENTEAFF.

Ten or more counts support this clonotype. The chain carries TRBV28 and TRBJ1-5, with a possible D match to TRBD1 (6 bases). The CDR3 has 15 residues. The V gene lost 5 bases and the J gene lost 4 bases, with 15 bases spanning the gap. Germline CDR1 is MDHEN and CDR2 is SYDVKM. CDR3 sequence reads: CASSPPDSRNQPQHF. Written as DNA, the CDR3 is TGTGCCAGCAGTCCCCCGGACAGTAGAAATCAGCCCCAGCATTTT.

This clonotype was picked up many times. The chain uses TRBV11-2 and TRBJ1-1; TRBD1 agrees at 7 bases. This CDR3 is 17 amino acids long. The germline V gene has CDR1 SGHAT and CDR2 FQNNGV. Trimming took 0 bases from V and 4 from J; bases not matched to a gene: 11. The CDR3 loop reads CASSLEPDRIGSTEAFF. The CDR3 nucleotides are TGTGCCAGCAGCTTAGAGCCGGACAGGATAGGATCCACTGAAGCTTTCTTT.